These 16 T cell receptor beta chains share one sample of origin, sequenced in a study of blood T cell repertoires in COVID-19. Profiling relied on immunoSEQ multiplex PCR, and the TCRdb table lists in-frame clones only, not all of them. The data contain 470,000 or so clones, roughly 91% of them singletons. The sequencing sample was made of peripheral blood. These receptors were collected from a woman aged 25 to 39 with acute or convalescent COVID-19.

This sequence joins TRBV19 and TRBJ1-5, with TRBD1 as a possible D gene (5 bases). Germline CDR1 LNHDA, CDR2 SQIVND (reference sequence). V was pared by 2 bases and J by 5 bases, with 13 bases between. The CDR3 contains 15 residues. The CDR3 here is CASSIWSGGDQPQHF. Here the CDR3 DNA reads TGTGCCAGTAGTATATGGTCAGGAGGGGATCAGCCCCAGCATTTT.

J is TRBJ2-7 and V is TRBV25-1; D uncertain. Germline V CDR1 and CDR2: MGHDK, SYGVNS. The CDR3 is 12 residues long. V lost 3 bases and J lost 6, with 9 bases in between. The CDR3 DNA sequence: TGTGCCAGCAGTGACCGCACAACCGAGCAGTACTTC. This codes for CASSDRTTEQYF.

The chain is built from TRBV4-1 and TRBJ2-5, with D hard to call. The V end was cut by 3 bases, the J end by 4 bases, with 24 bases between. Germline CDR1 is MGHRA and CDR2 is YSYEKL. The CDR3 loop spans 18 amino acids. This CDR3 reads CASSQPPGGGGKRETQYF. CDR3 nucleotides: TGCGCCAGCAGCCAGCCCCCGGGTGGCGGCGGAAAACGAGAGACCCAGTACTTC.

This clone appeared a single time. V gene TRBV4-2 combines with J gene TRBJ1-2, with 8 bases that match TRBD1. CDR3 size: 16 residues. Germline CDR1 LGHNA, CDR2 YNFKEQ. The trim removed 0 bases at V and 4 bases at J, leaving 7 bases unmatched. CDR3 nucleotide sequence: TGTGCCAGCAGCCAAGAGACAGGGGTTAATACCTATGGCTACACCTTC. Amino acid sequence: CASSQETGVNTYGYTF.

V gene TRBV24-1 combines with J gene TRBJ2-5, with a tentative D call TRBD2 (6 bases). V lost 3 bases to trimming and J lost 5 bases, with 9 bases between them. Germline loops: CDR1 KGHDR, CDR2 SFDVKD. The CDR3 is made up of 13 amino acids. CDR3 DNA: TGTGCCACCAGTGATCCGGGGGTTGAGACCCAGTACTTC. Translation: CATSDPGVETQYF.

This chain joins TRBV2 and TRBJ1-5; 8 bases line up with TRBD1. J lost 5 bases, V lost 4 bases, and 7 bases had no gene match. Germline V CDR1 and CDR2: SNHLY, FYNNEI. The length of the CDR3 is 15 residues. In nucleotides, the CDR3 is TGTGCCAGCAGTGTTGTTGGGACAGGAGATCAGCCCCAGCATTTT. Residues: CASSVVGTGDQPQHF.

The table lists this clone with a count of one. The V gene is TRBV10-3, the J gene TRBJ2-3, with 8 bases lining up with TRBD2. The trim removed 3 bases at V and 1 base at J, leaving 6 bases unmatched. CDR1 is ENHRY and CDR2 is SYGVKD in the germline V gene. The CDR3 extends over 16 amino acids. CDR3 amino acids: CAISDESGGGTDTQYF. The DNA of the CDR3 is TGTGCCATCAGTGATGAGTCGGGGGGGGGCACAGATACGCAGTATTTT.

V and J are TRBV30 and TRBJ2-7, with 10 bases that match TRBD1. This CDR3 region has 19 residues. CDR1 is GTSNPN, CDR2 SVGIG, per germline (reference sequence). The V segment lost 3 bases and the J segment 0 bases; nucleotides outside the gene matches: 17. The CDR3 coding sequence is TGTGCCTGGAGCAAGCTCGGGGGACAGGGGCCTACTAGCTCCTACGAGCAGTACTTC. This gives the protein CAWSKLGGQGPTSSYEQYF.

The genes are TRBV7-3 and TRBJ2-1; a possible D gene is TRBD2 (7 bases). The V gene lost 5 bases and the J gene lost 5 bases, with 16 bases spanning the gap. Germline V CDR1 and CDR2: SGHTA, FQGTGA. CDR3 length: 15 residues. Here the CDR3 reads CASSPSRGANNEQFF. In DNA, the CDR3 is TGTGCCAGCAGCCCCTCCCGGGGGGCTAACAATGAGCAGTTCTTC.

This clone was seen just once. The chain has TRBV25-1 and TRBJ1-2; 8 bases align to TRBD1. J gave up 8 bases and V 4 bases, and 15 bases lay outside the gene matches. Germline V CDR1 and CDR2: MGHDK, SYGVNS. The length of the CDR3 is 16 residues. The CDR3 protein is CASSVLGAGGSGGYTF. The CDR3 nucleotides are TGTGCCAGCAGTGTTTTGGGGGCAGGGGGCTCGGGCGGCTACACCTTC.

This chain uses TRBV12-3 or TRBV12-4 with TRBJ2-5; the match to TRBD1 covers 7 bases. V lost 4 bases, J lost 7 bases, and 6 bases stayed unmatched. The CDR3 contains 13 residues. CDR3: CASSSPGQLTQYF. CDR3 DNA: TGTGCCAGCAGTTCACCGGGACAGTTGACCCAGTACTTC.

This chain uses TRBV2 with TRBJ1-6, with TRBD1 as a possible D gene (5 bases). The CDR3 has 13 amino acids. V lost 10 bases and J lost 4, with 11 bases in between. The V gene's germline CDR1 is SNHLY and CDR2 FYNNEI. In DNA form, the CDR3 reads TGTGCCACCCTACAGGTTTATAATTCACCCCTCCACTTT. As protein: CATLQVYNSPLHF.

In nucleotides, the CDR3 is TGTGCCAGTAGCAGGGACAGAATGTACCAAGAGACCCAGTACTTC. Its protein product is CASSRDRMYQETQYF. The chain uses TRBV19 and TRBJ2-5; 7 nucleotides agree with TRBD1. Germline values: CDR1 LNHDA, CDR2 SQIVND (reference sequence). The J segment lost 0 bases and the V segment lost 6 bases, leaving 7 bases of the junction unmatched. This CDR3 has 15 amino acids.

This clone was seen once. The chain recombines TRBV6-4 with TRBJ2-1; 8 nucleotides agree with TRBD2. Trimming took 3 bases from V and 2 from J; bases not matched to a gene: 3. The CDR3 has 15 amino acids. Germline V gene sequence: CDR1 MRHNA, CDR2 SNTAGT. The CDR3 spells CASSEGGGPYNEQFF. The DNA for the CDR3 is TGTGCCAGCAGTGAAGGCGGGGGGCCCTACAATGAGCAGTTCTTC.

The rearrangement links TRBV7-4 to TRBJ1-5, with 8 bases fitting TRBD1. With V trimmed by 4 bases and J by 1 base, 12 bases remained unmatched. Per the germline V gene, CDR1 is SGHVT and CDR2 is SQSDAQ. This CDR3 region has 18 residues. The CDR3 region has the DNA TGTGCCAGCAGCTCACTATGGACAGGGAATAAGAGCAATCAGCCCCAGCATTTT. Translating gives CASSSLWTGNKSNQPQHF. Drawing the rest from reference TRBV7-4 and TRBJ1-5, the complete variable domain is GAGVSQSPRYKVAKRGRDVALRCDSISGHVTLYWYRQTLGQGSEVLTYSQSDAQRDKSGRPSGRFSAERPERSVSTLKIQRTEQGDSAVYLCASSSLWTGNKSNQPQHFGDGTRLSIL.

The chain combines TRBV5-1 with TRBJ1-2, with D tentatively TRBD1 (5 bases). In germline, CDR1 is SGHRS, CDR2 YFSETQ. The CDR3 spans 21 residues. The ends were cut back, 1 base at V and 3 bases at J, with 31 bases in the middle. The CDR3, as DNA: TGCGCCAGCAGCTTGTTCCCCCTGGATTCCGTCCTCGGGGGGAGGGACTATGGCTACACCTTC. Its protein is CASSLFPLDSVLGGRDYGYTF.